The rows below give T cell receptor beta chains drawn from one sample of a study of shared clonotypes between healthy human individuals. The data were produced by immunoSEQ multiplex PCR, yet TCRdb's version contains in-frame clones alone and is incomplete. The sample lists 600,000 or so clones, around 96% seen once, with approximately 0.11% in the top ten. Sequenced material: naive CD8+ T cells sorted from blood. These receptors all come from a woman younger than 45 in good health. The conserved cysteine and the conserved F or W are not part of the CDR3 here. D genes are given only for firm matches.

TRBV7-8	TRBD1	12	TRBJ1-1	ASSLGQGNTEAF
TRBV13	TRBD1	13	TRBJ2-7	ASSSLGTGNHEQY
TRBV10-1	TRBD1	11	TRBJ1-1	ASSRQGGTEAF
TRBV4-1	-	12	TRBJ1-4	ASSQEAGYEKLF
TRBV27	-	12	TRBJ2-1	ASSLEISYNEQF
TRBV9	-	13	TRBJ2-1	ASSVASPNYNEQF
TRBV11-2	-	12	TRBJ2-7	ASSLWESSHEQY
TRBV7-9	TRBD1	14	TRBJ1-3	ASSLDLTGAGNTIY
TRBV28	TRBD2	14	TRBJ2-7	ASSLLSGSASYEQY
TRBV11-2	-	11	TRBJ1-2	ASSLWANYGYT
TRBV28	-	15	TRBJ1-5	ASSPPGGDFSNQPQH
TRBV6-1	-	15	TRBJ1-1	ASSEARREFPHTEAF
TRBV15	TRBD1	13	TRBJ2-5	ATSKKDRASETQY
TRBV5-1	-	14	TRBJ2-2	ASSFRGRKNTGELF
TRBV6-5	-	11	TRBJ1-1	ASSYSGSSEAF
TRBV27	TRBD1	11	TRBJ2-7	ATQTGTSYEQY
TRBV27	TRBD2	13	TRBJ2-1	ASSPGTSGNNEQF
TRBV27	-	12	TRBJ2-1	ASSSRDSTNEQF
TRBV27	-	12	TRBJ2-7	ASSEKGSYYEQY
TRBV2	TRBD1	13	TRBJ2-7	ASSEGTGKLYEQY
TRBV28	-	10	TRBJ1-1	ASSLRLNEAF
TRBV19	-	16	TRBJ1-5	ASSIDLEAGTSNQPQH
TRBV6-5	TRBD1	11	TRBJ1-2	ASRRDRRHGYT